The clone carrying this T cell receptor (beta chain) has only a few counts. CDR1 and CDR2 (germline): DFQATT, SNEGSKA (reference sequence). V shed 5 bases, J shed 5 bases, and the junction held 3 bases outside the gene matches. This CDR3 is 12 amino acids long. The sample comes from a study of regulatory T cells in long-lasting Graves disease. Construction of the TCR beta libraries employed iRepertoire HTBI primers in conjunction with Arm-PCR of CDR3 regions. TCRdb independently ran MiXCR on the multiplex PCR reads; one entry per CDR3 protein. The data contain a few hundred thousand distinct CDR3 sequences, roughly 10% of them seen just once; the ten biggest clones take up 15% to 20%. The sample's time point: newly diagnosed GD, antithyroid drugs for less than 3 months. Following extraction of RNA from PBMCs, that RNA was used to make the TCR library. The sample also formed part of further work on T cells in Graves' hyperthyroidism and ophthalmopathy.

The source was peripheral blood mononuclear cells (PBMCs), collected at new diagnosis, from a patient treated with antithyroid drugs. The receptor comes from a young woman with Graves disease. This chain uses TRBV20-1 with TRBJ2-5, with 9 bases identical to TRBD2. Here the CDR3 reads CSAGLAQETQYF. Here the CDR3 DNA reads TGCAGTGCTGGACTAGCGCAGGAGACCCAGTACTTC.